This T cell receptor beta chain originates from a study of graft-versus-host responses after intestinal transplantation. Overall study context: Anti-thymocyte globulin was used for induction in all recipients, who then took tacrolimus and steroids for about 3 years.

Whole-study findings and limits: Early HvG declines after transplant were associated with peak circulating GvH clone levels.

Sequencing was performed with immunoSEQ multiplex PCR; in TCRdb, only in-frame clones are kept and a portion is missing. The repertoire holds 90,000 to 150,000 clones, with about 95% as singletons. About this clone: Its antigen is not identified.

V lost 3 bases and J 6 bases, leaving 3 bases between the germline ends. This CDR3 region has 12 residues. Germline V lookup: CDR1 MDHEN, CDR2 SYDVKM. The source is a human donor who received an intestinal transplant. The sample consisted of unstimulated CD8+ T cells sorted from spleen or lymph node cells, taken before intestinal transplant. The chain couples TRBV28 to TRBJ1-6; D is uncertain. CDR3 region: CASSLINSPLHF. CDR3 sequence (DNA): TGTGCCAGCAGTTTGATTAATTCACCCCTCCACTTT.